The 13 T cell receptor beta chains reported below all come from one sample, sequenced in a study of beta chain features in type 1 diabetes. Overall study results and limits: Researchers report that Type 1 diabetes patients had moderately but significantly shorter TCRB CDR3s across all four CD4+ subsets.

Reverse transcribing all isolated RNA meant expressed TCRB transcripts were sequenced. Clones were sequenced by immunoSEQ multiplex PCR, and TCRdb holds only the in-frame ones, with some missing. The sample holds roughly 160,000 clones, 6.5% to 8.5% seen once. These receptors have no known antigen. Material for sequencing was central memory CD4+ T cells from blood. The source of these receptors is a woman aged 18-29 years with type 1 diabetes.

The CDR3 here is CSVGDQGEKLFF. The CDR3 DNA is TGCAGCGTTGGGGATCAGGGTGAAAAACTGTTTTTT. The rearrangement links TRBV29-1 to TRBJ1-4; TRBD1 is a possible D gene (5 bases). The CDR3 is 12 residues long. Trimming shortened V by 4 bases and J by 7 bases, and 10 bases separated the two germline ends. From germline, CDR1 is SQVTM and CDR2 ANQGSEA.

This clone came up a few times. V gene TRBV18 combines with J gene TRBJ2-3; weak D call: TRBD2 (5 bases). V was trimmed by 3 bases and J by 0 bases, leaving 10 bases between them. The CDR3 is made up of 15 amino acids. The germline V gene has CDR1 KGHSH and CDR2 LQKENI. This CDR3 reads CASSPRLTSTDTQYF. CDR3 nucleotides: TGTGCCAGCTCACCGCGACTAACTAGCACAGATACGCAGTATTTT. Full variable domain (remainder filled in from reference TRBV18 and TRBJ2-3): NAGVMQNPRHLVRRRGQEARLRCSPMKGHSHVYWYRQLPEEGLKFMVYLQKENIIDESGMPKERFSAEFPKEGPSILRIQQVVRGDSAAYFCASSPRLTSTDTQYFGPGTRLTVL.

The rearrangement uses TRBV4-3 and TRBJ1-6, with 7 nucleotides matching TRBD1. The CDR3 length is 14 residues. V dropped 4 bases and J dropped 5; count of bases not matched to a gene: 2. CDR1 LGHNA and CDR2 YSLEER come from the germline V gene. The CDR3 nucleotides are TGCGCCAGCAGCCTGGGACAGAATAATTCACCCCTCCACTTT. Residues: CASSLGQNNSPLHF.

The table lists this clone with a few counts. The rearrangement joins TRBV30 to TRBJ2-5, with TRBD1 identical over 7 bases. This CDR3 comprises 11 residues. Germline V gene data show CDR1 as GTSNPN and CDR2 as SVGIG (reference sequence). The CDR3, as DNA: TGTGCTACAGGGGACCAAGAGACCCAGTACTTC. It yields the protein CATGDQETQYF. Using reference TRBV30 and TRBJ2-5 for the parts outside the CDR3, the full variable domain is SQTIHQWPATLVQPVGSPLSLECTVEGTSNPNLYWYRQAAGRGLQLLFYSVGIGQISSEVPQNLSASRPQDRQFILSSKKLLLSDSGFYLCATGDQETQYFGPGTRLLVL.

In its sample, this clone was seen many times. The chain is built from TRBV2 and TRBJ2-3; D is uncertain. CDR1 is SNHLY and CDR2 is FYNNEI in the germline V gene. The CDR3 extends over 13 amino acids. Deletions cut 4 bases from V and 3 bases from J, with 8 bases between. The CDR3: CASSGEVTDTQYF. In nucleotides, the CDR3 is TGTGCCAGCAGTGGTGAGGTGACAGATACGCAGTATTTT.

The J gene is TRBJ1-2, the V gene TRBV4-1; unclear D gene. Germline loops: CDR1 MGHRA, CDR2 YSYEKL. V was clipped by 0 bases and J by 4 bases, with 15 bases between them. The CDR3 is 16 amino acids. The CDR3 coding sequence is TGCGCCAGCAGCCAAGATGTCCTCGGCAGGATCTATGGCTACACCTTC. Translated, it gives CASSQDVLGRIYGYTF.

The chain combines TRBV7-9 with TRBJ1-5; maybe TRBD1 (6 bases). The V end was cut by 5 bases, the J end by 2 bases, with 16 bases between. This CDR3 region has 16 residues. Germline V gene lookup returns CDR1 SEHNR and CDR2 FQNEAQ (reference sequence). The CDR3 DNA reads as TGTGCCAGCAGCCTGTCAGGGGCTCTGGGCAATCAGCCCCAGCATTTT. It codes for CASSLSGALGNQPQHF.

The gene calls are TRBV7-3 and TRBJ2-2; D unclear. Trimming left V 5 bases short and J 6 bases short, with 7 bases between. The CDR3 consists of 12 residues. The germline CDR1 and CDR2 sequences are SGHTA and FQGTGA. The CDR3 here is CASSPSSGELFF. DNA of the CDR3: TGTGCCAGCAGCCCCTCTTCCGGGGAGCTGTTTTTT.

This clone was counted a few times. The chain uses TRBV14 and TRBJ2-3, with D perhaps matching TRBD1 (6 bases). The CDR3 spans 15 residues. Germline V lookup: CDR1 SGHDN, CDR2 FVKESK. V lost 0 bases to trimming and J lost 5 bases, with 12 bases between them. CDR3 sequence (DNA): TGTGCCAGCAGCCAAGATCACAGGGTCGTAGATACGCAGTATTTT. This translates into CASSQDHRVVDTQYF. The full variable domain, rest sourced from reference TRBV14 and TRBJ2-3, is EAGVTQFPSHSVIEKGQTVTLRCDPISGHDNLYWYRRVMGKEIKFLLHFVKESKQDESGMPNNRFLAERTGGTYSTLKVQPAELEDSGVYFCASSQDHRVVDTQYFGPGTRLTVL.

The rearrangement links TRBV5-1 to TRBJ2-5; 10 nucleotides line up with TRBD2. Germline CDR1 reads SGHRS; CDR2 reads YFSETQ. V dropped 3 bases and J dropped 1; count of bases not matched to a gene: 3. This CDR3 comprises 15 residues. The chain's CDR3 is CASSSGTSAQETQYF. In nucleotides, the CDR3 is TGCGCCAGCAGCTCCGGGACTAGCGCCCAAGAGACCCAGTACTTC.

This clone occurred a few times. The CDR3 nucleotides are TGTGCCAGCAGCTTGGCGGGACGGAGCACAGATACGCAGTATTTT. It translates to CASSLAGRSTDTQYF. The chain combines TRBV7-2 with TRBJ2-3; the D gene is possibly TRBD2 (6 bases). Trimming removed 3 bases at V and 0 bases at J, with 10 bases between. The CDR3 is made up of 15 amino acids. The V gene's germline CDR1 is SGHTA and CDR2 FQGNSA.

This chain connects TRBV10-3 to TRBJ2-7; 7 nucleotides align to TRBD2. Trimming took 0 bases from V and 5 from J; bases not matched to a gene: 1. This CDR3 has 13 residues. Germline CDR1 is ENHRY and CDR2 is SYGVKD. CDR3 bases: TGTGCCATCAGTGAGTCGGGAGGGGACGAGCAGTACTTC. Its translation is CAISESGGDEQYF.

The V call is TRBV27, the J call TRBJ2-7, with 10 bases that match TRBD1. CDR1 is MNHEY, CDR2 SMNVEV, per germline (reference sequence). V lost 4 bases to trimming and J lost 0 bases; unmatched junction nucleotides: 9. The CDR3 runs 17 residues. The DNA of the CDR3 is TGTGCCAGCAGTTCGCCCTGGACAGGGGGAAGCTCCTACGAGCAGTACTTC. This sequence encodes CASSSPWTGGSSYEQYF.